This is a list of T cell receptor beta chains from one sample in a study of blood T cells in healthy people across ages. TCRdb re-called the 5' RACE reads through MiXCR, storing one row per CDR3 protein. The sample lists some 1.7 million distinct CDR3 sequences, approximately 28% seen once, with approximately 7.7% in the top ten. Sequenced: blood. The source of these receptors is a woman in her twenties or thirties in good health. CDR3s include the opening cysteine and the closing phenylalanine or tryptophan. A D gene is named only where the DNA matches it firmly. Size is stated for part of the rows, as once, few or many counts, or as a class when the clone is expanded.

d_call clone_size j_call v_call cdr3_nt cdr3_aa
. few TRBJ1-5 TRBV12-3/TRBV12-4 TGTGCCAGCAGTTTAGATATAGGGATGACCAATCACCCCCAGCATTTT CASSLDIGMTNHPQHF
. many TRBJ2-7 TRBV4-1 TGCGCCAGCAGCCAAGTTCTTAGGGGGAGGTACGAGCAGTACTTC CASSQVLRGRYEQYF
. . TRBJ2-3 TRBV27 TGTGCCAGCGTCCTCACACAACCCCAGGGGCCGACAGATACGCAGTATTTT CASVLTQPQGPTDTQYF
. many TRBJ1-2 TRBV7-9 TGTGCCAGCAGCTTAAAGGCGCAATCTGTTGTCTATGGCTACACCTTC CASSLKAQSVVYGYTF
. . TRBJ2-7 TRBV15 TGTGCCACCAGCAGAGTCGAGCAGTACTTC CATSRVEQYF
. many TRBJ1-2 TRBV5-5 TGTGCCAGCAGCTCCGGCGGGGCGGCCTATGGCTACACCTTC CASSSGGAAYGYTF
. many TRBJ1-2 TRBV6-5 TGTGCCAGCAGTTCGACAGCTACTAACTATGGCTACACCTTC CASSSTATNYGYTF
. many TRBJ1-1 TRBV5-4 TGTGCCAGCAGCTTGGGACAGGCGAACACTGAAGCTTTCTTT CASSLGQANTEAFF
. . TRBJ1-6 TRBV14 TGTGCCAGCAGCCAAAGGGCGAGAGATAATTCACCCCTCCACTTT CASSQRARDNSPLHF
TRBD2 . TRBJ2-3 TRBV7-6 TGTGCCAACGCAGGGACTAGTCGGCCAGATACGCAGTATTTT CANAGTSRPDTQYF
. many TRBJ2-1 TRBV12-3/TRBV12-4 TGTGCCAGCAGACGAAATAGGGACAATGAGCAGTTCTTC CASRRNRDNEQFF
TRBD2 many TRBJ2-1 TRBV12-3/TRBV12-4 TGTGCCAGCAGTCCCCGAGTAGCGGGTAATGAGCAGTTCTTC CASSPRVAGNEQFF
TRBD1 few TRBJ1-5 TRBV20-1 TGCAGTGTCCAGATAGCTGGACAGGGGTTTAGGGGCAATCAGCCCCAGCATTTT CSVQIAGQGFRGNQPQHF
. many TRBJ1-6 TRBV10-2 TGCGCCAGCAGTGAGCCCGCAGCCCGTCGTGGTAATTCACCCCTCCACTTT CASSEPAARRGNSPLHF
. many TRBJ2-1 TRBV15 TGTGCCACCAGCAGAGCTCCGCCCTTAGCGGCAGGTGAGCAGTTCTTC CATSRAPPLAAGEQFF
. once TRBJ1-1 TRBV29-1 TGCAGCGTTGAAGAAAAGGGGAGGGGTACTGAAGCTTTCTTT CSVEEKGRGTEAFF
. few TRBJ1-1 TRBV20-1 TGCAGTGCTAGAGCCCTAAAACCTCAGGGGAACACTGAAGCTTTCTTT CSARALKPQGNTEAFF
. . TRBJ1-3 TRBV30 TGTGCCTGGAATCCGGGGAACACCATATATTTT CAWNPGNTIYF
TRBD1 . TRBJ1-5 TRBV30 TGTGCCTGGAGTGTCCCCGGGACAGAGCCCCAGCATTTT CAWSVPGTEPQHF
. many TRBJ2-1 TRBV29-1 TGCAGCGTTGAGAAGGACTCCTACAATGAGCAGTTCTTC CSVEKDSYNEQFF
. few TRBJ1-5 TRBV27 TGTGCCAGCAGTTTGGCGGCGGGGGTCCTTCATCAGCCCCAGCATTTT CASSLAAGVLHQPQHF
. . TRBJ2-1 TRBV12-3/TRBV12-4 TGTGCCAGCAGTTTCTCGGTACACAATGAGCAGTTCTTC CASSFSVHNEQFF
TRBD1 few TRBJ1-2 TRBV27 TGTGCCAGCAGAAGAGGGGGCGCAGGTGGCTACACCTTC CASRRGGAGGYTF
. few TRBJ2-7 TRBV4-1 TGCGCCAGCAGCCCGTTGACTAGCTACGAGCAGTACTTC CASSPLTSYEQYF
. . TRBJ1-1 TRBV9 TGTGCCAGCAGCGTAGATGGGGGGCGTAACACTGAAGCTTTCTTT CASSVDGGRNTEAFF
. few TRBJ2-5 TRBV27 TGTGCCAGCAGTTTATCTTACAGGGAGACCCAGTACTTC CASSLSYRETQYF
TRBD2 few TRBJ2-3 TRBV29-1 TGCAGCGTTGCAGGGATTAGCGGGGGCACAGATACGCAGTATTTT CSVAGISGGTDTQYF
. . TRBJ1-2 TRBV10-2 TGCGCCAGCAGTGGACAGTCCGACTATGGCTACACCTTC CASSGQSDYGYTF
TRBD2 few TRBJ2-3 TRBV12-3/TRBV12-4 TGTGCCAGCTCTAGCGGGTATAGCACAGATACGCAGTATTTT CASSSGYSTDTQYF
. few TRBJ1-5 TRBV5-5 TGTGCCAGCAGCTTGATCAACGGGCAGCCCCAGCATTTT CASSLINGQPQHF
TRBD1 few TRBJ1-2 TRBV3-1 TGTGCCAGCAGTCCGGGACAGCGGGTCGGCTACACCTTC CASSPGQRVGYTF
TRBD1 . TRBJ2-1 TRBV20-1 TGCAGTGCACGGACAGGGGGAGACTACGAGCAGTTCTTC CSARTGGDYEQFF
TRBD2 . TRBJ2-3 TRBV4-1 TGCGCCAGCAGCCAAGAGGGGCTAGCGGGTAAAGGGGATACGCAGTATTTT CASSQEGLAGKGDTQYF
. . TRBJ1-1 TRBV7-6 TGTGCCAGCAGCTATGCAGGGGAAGGGTACACTGAAGCTTTCTTT CASSYAGEGYTEAFF
. few TRBJ1-5 TRBV12-3/TRBV12-4 TGTGCCAGCAGATCCAATGGCAATCAGCCCCAGCATTTT CASRSNGNQPQHF
. . TRBJ2-1 TRBV7-2 TGTGCCAGAAGCGCCACTAGCAACAATGAGCAGTTCTTC CARSATSNNEQFF
. many TRBJ2-7 TRBV6-2/TRBV6-3 TGTGCCAGCAGATACGGACTCTACGAGCAGTACTTC CASRYGLYEQYF
TRBD2 . TRBJ2-5 TRBV12-3/TRBV12-4 TGTGCCAGCAGTTCTAGCGGGGTGGGGGTCACCCAGTACTTC CASSSSGVGVTQYF
. . TRBJ2-5 TRBV5-1 TGCGCCAGCACCTTGGGGGCCCAAGACGGGGAGACCCAGTACTTC CASTLGAQDGETQYF
. . TRBJ1-1 TRBV5-1 TGCGCCAGCAGCTTGGGAAGGGATGCTTTCTTT CASSLGRDAFF
. many TRBJ2-3 TRBV29-1 TGCAGCGTGCGCAGTTTATTCCGCGCAGATACGCAGTATTTT CSVRSLFRADTQYF
TRBD1 many TRBJ2-3 TRBV7-6 TGTGCCAGCAGCCCAGGCCCCCCTTACAGGGGCCGATTATCTTGGGGAGATACGCAGTATTTT CASSPGPPYRGRLSWGDTQYF
. many TRBJ2-3 TRBV18 TGTGCCAGCTCACCATACGAATCTGATACGCAGTATTTT CASSPYESDTQYF
. few TRBJ2-2 TRBV4-3 TGCGCCAGCAGCCAGGAGAGGGACGGCGGCACCGGGGAGCTGTTTTTT CASSQERDGGTGELFF
TRBD1 . TRBJ1-4 TRBV12-5 TGTGCTAGTGGCGCCTACCGTGGACAGGGGAAAGCAACTAATGAAAAACTGTTTTTT CASGAYRGQGKATNEKLFF
. . TRBJ2-1 TRBV20-1 TGCAGTGCTAGGATTCAACAGGGTAGAAACAATGAGCAGTTCTTC CSARIQQGRNNEQFF
TRBD1 few TRBJ2-1 TRBV7-2 TGTGCCAGCAGACCTCCGGGACAGGGACACAATGAGCAGTTCTTC CASRPPGQGHNEQFF
. few TRBJ2-3 TRBV12-5 TGTGCTAGTGGTTCTGGAAGTGGAGGAGATACGCAGTATTTT CASGSGSGGDTQYF
. . TRBJ2-5 TRBV10-2 TGCGCCAGCAGTGGAGTCGTCGGTCGCGGAGGGGAGACCCAGTACTTC CASSGVVGRGGETQYF
TRBD2 . TRBJ2-7 TRBV30 TGTGCCTGGAGTGCTTGGGGAGGGAGCGGGGCCTACGAGCAGTACTTC CAWSAWGGSGAYEQYF
. many TRBJ2-1 TRBV27 TGTGCCAGCAGTGCCCGCGGCGGGGTACATGAGCAGTTCTTC CASSARGGVHEQFF